This TCR beta chain emerged from a study of cytomegalovirus exposure and HLA in healthy donors. The primer mix had 60 Vbeta and 13 Jbeta primers. This table comes from immunoSEQ multiplex PCR, and its TCRdb copy is limited to in-frame clones, with some not included. The repertoire holds some 200,000 clones, 75% to 90% seen once, with 2.7% in the top ten. The CDR3 is 17 residues long. Germline trimming cut 2 bases from V and 0 bases from J; bases unmatched to any gene: 8. CDR1 is SGHNT, CDR2 YYREEE, per germline (reference sequence). This receptor was obtained from a woman in her 40s in good health and CMV-seronegative. Sequencing used PBMCs. This rearrangement joins TRBV5-4 to TRBJ2-7, with 10 bases identical to TRBD2. The CDR3 is CASSLLSLAGDSYEQYF. Here the CDR3 DNA reads TGTGCCAGCAGCTTACTTTCCCTAGCGGGGGACTCCTACGAGCAGTACTTC.